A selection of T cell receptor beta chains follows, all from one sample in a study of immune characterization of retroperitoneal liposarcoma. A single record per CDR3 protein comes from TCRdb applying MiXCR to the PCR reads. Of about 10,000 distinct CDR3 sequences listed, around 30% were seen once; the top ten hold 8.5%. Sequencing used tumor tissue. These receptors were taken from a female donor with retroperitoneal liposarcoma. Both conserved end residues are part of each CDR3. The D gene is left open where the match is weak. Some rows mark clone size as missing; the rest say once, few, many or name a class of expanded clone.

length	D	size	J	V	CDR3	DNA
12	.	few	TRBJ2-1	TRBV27	CASSLRGETQFF	TGTGCCAGCAGTTTGAGAGGGGAGACCCAGTTCTTC
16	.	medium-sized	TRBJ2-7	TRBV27	CASSIPGRGSYNEQYF	TGTGCCAGCAGTATCCCGGGACGGGGCTCCTACAATGAGCAGTACTTC
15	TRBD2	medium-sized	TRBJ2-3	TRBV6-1	CASGEGLAGPDTQYF	TGTGCCAGCGGGGAGGGACTAGCGGGCCCCGATACGCAGTATTTT
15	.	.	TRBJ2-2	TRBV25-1	CASSEGYANTGELFF	TGTGCCAGCAGTGAAGGCTATGCGAACACCGGGGAGCTGTTTTTT
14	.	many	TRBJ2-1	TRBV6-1	CASRLIGTDNEQFF	TGTGCCAGCAGACTCATCGGGACTGACAATGAGCAGTTCTTC
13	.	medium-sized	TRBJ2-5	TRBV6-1	CASRSGQLETQYF	TGTGCCAGCAGAAGCGGACAGTTAGAGACCCAGTACTTC
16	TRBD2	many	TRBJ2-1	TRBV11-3	CASSLELAGDGDEQFF	TGTGCCAGCAGCTTAGAATTAGCGGGAGACGGCGATGAGCAGTTCTTC
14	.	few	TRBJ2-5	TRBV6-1	CASREGPAYNEQYF	TGTGCCAGCAGGGAGGGCCCCGCCTACAATGAGCAGTACTTC
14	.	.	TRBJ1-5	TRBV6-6	CASSYGEGSQPQHF	TGTGCCAGCAGTTACGGGGAAGGGAGTCAGCCCCAGCATTTT
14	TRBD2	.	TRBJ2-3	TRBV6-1	CASSELAGADTQYF	TGTGCCAGCAGTGAACTAGCGGGGGCAGATACGCAGTATTTT
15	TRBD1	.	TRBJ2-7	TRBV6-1	CASSDTGVPAYEQYF	TGTGCCAGCAGTGATACAGGGGTTCCCGCCTACGAGCAGTACTTC
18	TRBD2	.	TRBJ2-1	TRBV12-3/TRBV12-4	CASSSKYPGLARLYEQFF	TGTGCCAGCAGTTCCAAGTATCCGGGACTAGCGAGACTCTACGAGCAGTTCTTC
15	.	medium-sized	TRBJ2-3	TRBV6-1	CASSEAQGSTDTQYF	TGTGCCAGCAGTGAAGCGCAGGGGTCAACAGATACGCAGTATTTT
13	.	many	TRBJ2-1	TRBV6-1	CASRSGQLETQFF	TGTGCCAGCAGAAGCGGACAGTTAGAGACCCAGTTCTTC
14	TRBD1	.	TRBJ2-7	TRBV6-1	CASRPSGTGGEQYF	TGTGCCAGCAGGCCCTCCGGGACAGGGGGCGAGCAGTACTTC
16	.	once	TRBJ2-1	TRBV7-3	CASSLEGGRSYNEQFF	TGTGCCAGCAGCTTAGAGGGGGGGAGGTCCTACAATGAGCAGTTCTTC
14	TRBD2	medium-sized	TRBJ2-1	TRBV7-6	CASSLEGGSREQFF	TGTGCCAGCAGCTTAGAGGGCGGGAGCCGGGAGCAGTTCTTC
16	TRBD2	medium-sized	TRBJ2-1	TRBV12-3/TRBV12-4	CASSPLAGIMRDEQFF	TGTGCCAGCAGCCCACTAGCGGGGATTATGCGAGATGAGCAGTTCTTC
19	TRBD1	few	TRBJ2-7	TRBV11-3	CASSPWWGQVLTSSYEQYF	TGTGCCAGCAGCCCCTGGTGGGGACAGGTCCTTACAAGCTCCTACGAGCAGTACTTC
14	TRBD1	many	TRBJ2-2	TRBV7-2	CASSRQGNTGELFF	TGTGCCAGCAGCCGACAGGGGAACACCGGGGAGCTGTTTTTT
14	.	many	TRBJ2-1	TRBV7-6	CASSLASGLDEQFF	TGTGCCAGCAGCTTAGCGTCCGGGTTGGACGAGCAGTTCTTC
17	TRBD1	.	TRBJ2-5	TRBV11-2	CASSLDSALGGRETQYF	TGTGCCAGCAGCTTAGATTCCGCCCTAGGGGGCAGAGAGACCCAGTACTTC
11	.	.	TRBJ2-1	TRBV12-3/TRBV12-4	CASSLSTEQFF	TGTGCCAGCAGTTTAAGCACCGAGCAGTTCTTC
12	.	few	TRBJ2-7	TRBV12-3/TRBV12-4	CASSHRNHEQYF	TGTGCCAGCAGTCACAGGAACCACGAGCAGTACTTC
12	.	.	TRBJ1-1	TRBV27	CASSSTTGLAFF	TGTGCCAGCAGTTCTACTACAGGGTTGGCTTTCTTT
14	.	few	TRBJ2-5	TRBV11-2	CASSLGLGRETQYF	TGTGCCAGCAGCTTAGGTTTAGGGCGAGAGACCCAGTACTTC
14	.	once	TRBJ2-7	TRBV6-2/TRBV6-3	CASSQAPDSYEQYF	TGTGCCAGCAGTCAAGCCCCGGACAGCTACGAGCAGTACTTC
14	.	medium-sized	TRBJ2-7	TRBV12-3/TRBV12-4	CASSLAARGYEQYF	TGTGCCAGCAGCTTAGCGGCACGGGGCTACGAGCAGTACTTC
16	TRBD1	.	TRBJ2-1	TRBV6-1	CASSYFPTGVSHEQFF	TGTGCCAGCAGTTATTTTCCGACAGGGGTCTCTCACGAGCAGTTCTTC
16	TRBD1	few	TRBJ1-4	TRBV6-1	CASSDGPRQGDGKLFF	TGTGCCAGCAGTGACGGGCCGCGACAGGGGGACGGAAAACTGTTTTTT
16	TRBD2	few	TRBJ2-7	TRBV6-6	CASSYGASGRSYEQYF	TGTGCCAGCAGTTACGGTGCTAGCGGGAGGTCCTACGAGCAGTACTTC
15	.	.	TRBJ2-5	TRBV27	CASSQGGLGGETQYF	TGTGCCAGCAGTCAGGGAGGATTGGGCGGGGAGACCCAGTACTTC
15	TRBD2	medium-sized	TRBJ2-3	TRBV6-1	CASRTSGGGTDTQYF	TGTGCCAGCAGGACTAGCGGGGGGGGCACAGATACGCAGTATTTT
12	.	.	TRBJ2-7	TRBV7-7	CASSLESYEQYF	TGTGCCAGCAGCTTAGAGAGCTACGAGCAGTACTTC
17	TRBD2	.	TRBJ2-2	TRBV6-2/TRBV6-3	CASSPVRTSGKPGELFF	TGTGCCAGCAGCCCCGTTAGGACTAGTGGAAAACCCGGGGAGCTGTTTTTT
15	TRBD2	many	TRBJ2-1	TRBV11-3	CASSLLLAGGNEQFF	TGTGCCAGCAGCTTACTGCTAGCGGGAGGAAATGAGCAGTTCTTC
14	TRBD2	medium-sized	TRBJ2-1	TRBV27	CASSPARTSGTLLF	TGTGCCAGCAGTCCCGCTCGGACTAGCGGGACTCTGCTCTTC
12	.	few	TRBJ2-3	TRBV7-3	CASARRTDTQYF	TGTGCCAGCGCTCGGCGCACAGATACGCAGTATTTT
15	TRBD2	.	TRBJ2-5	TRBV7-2	CASSSGGGSGNEQYF	TGTGCCAGCAGCTCCGGCGGGGGGTCAGGGAATGAGCAGTACTTC
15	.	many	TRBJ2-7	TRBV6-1	CASSPTGTESYEQYF	TGTGCCAGCAGTCCTACCGGGACCGAATCCTACGAGCAGTACTTC
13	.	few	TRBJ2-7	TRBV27	CASSFRGSYEQYF	TGTGCCAGCAGTTTTAGGGGGTCCTACGAGCAGTACTTC
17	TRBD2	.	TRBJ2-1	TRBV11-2	CASSFIPGTSGRYEQFF	TGTGCCAGCAGTTTCATTCCCGGGACTAGCGGGAGATACGAGCAGTTCTTC
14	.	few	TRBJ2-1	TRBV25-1	CASSEEGLVHEQFF	TGTGCCAGCAGTGAAGAGGGTCTAGTCCATGAGCAGTTCTTC
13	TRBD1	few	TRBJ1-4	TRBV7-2	CASRTGPNEKLFF	TGTGCCAGCAGGACAGGGCCTAATGAAAAACTGTTTTTT
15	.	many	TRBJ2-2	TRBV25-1	CASSRPDSYTGELFF	TGTGCCAGCAGTAGACCGGACAGCTACACCGGGGAGCTGTTTTTT
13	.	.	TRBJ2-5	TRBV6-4	CASSDGGEETQYF	TGTGCCAGCAGTGACGGGGGCGAAGAGACCCAGTACTTC
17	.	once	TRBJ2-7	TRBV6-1	CASSEIVSSGGRGEQYF	TGTGCCAGCAGTGAAATAGTTTCGAGCGGAGGCAGGGGCGAGCAGTACTTC
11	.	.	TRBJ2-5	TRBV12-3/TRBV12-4	CASRLVNEQYF	TGTGCCAGTAGGTTAGTCAATGAGCAGTACTTC
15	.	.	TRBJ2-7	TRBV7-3	CASSPLGGKLYEQYF	TGTGCCAGCAGCCCCCTTGGAGGAAAGCTGTACGAGCAGTACTTC
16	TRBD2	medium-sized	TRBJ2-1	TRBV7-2	CASSPGTSGRIHEQFF	TGTGCCAGCAGCCCCGGGACTAGCGGGAGGATCCACGAGCAGTTCTTC
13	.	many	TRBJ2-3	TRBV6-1	CATRATLEDTQYF	TGTGCCACCAGGGCCACCTTAGAGGATACGCAGTATTTT
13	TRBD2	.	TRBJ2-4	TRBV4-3	CASSRSGSYIQYF	TGCGCCAGCAGCCGTAGCGGGAGTTACATTCAGTACTTC
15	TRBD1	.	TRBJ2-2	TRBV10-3	CAVTAGGSNTGELFF	TGTGCCGTTACCGCAGGGGGCTCGAACACCGGGGAGCTGTTTTTT
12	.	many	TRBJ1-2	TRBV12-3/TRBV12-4	CASSTRRIGYTF	TGTGCCAGCAGTACCAGGCGGATCGGCTACACCTTC
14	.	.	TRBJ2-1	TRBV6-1	CASYTSLSYNEQFF	TGTGCCAGCTACACTAGCCTGTCTTACAATGAGCAGTTCTTC
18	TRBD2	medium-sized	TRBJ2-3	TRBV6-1	CASSGLPLLAGGSDTQYF	TGTGCCAGCAGTGGCCTACCCCTTCTAGCGGGAGGGTCAGATACGCAGTATTTT
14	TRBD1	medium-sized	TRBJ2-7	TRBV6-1	CASTRQGPYNEQYF	TGTGCCAGCACCCGACAGGGACCCTACAATGAGCAGTACTTC
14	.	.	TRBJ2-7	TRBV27	CASSSGGNSYEQYF	TGTGCCAGCAGTTCGGGTGGGAACTCCTACGAGCAGTACTTC
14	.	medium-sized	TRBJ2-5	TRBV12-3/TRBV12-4	CASIGGPNQETQYF	TGTGCCAGCATAGGGGGACCAAACCAAGAGACCCAGTACTTC